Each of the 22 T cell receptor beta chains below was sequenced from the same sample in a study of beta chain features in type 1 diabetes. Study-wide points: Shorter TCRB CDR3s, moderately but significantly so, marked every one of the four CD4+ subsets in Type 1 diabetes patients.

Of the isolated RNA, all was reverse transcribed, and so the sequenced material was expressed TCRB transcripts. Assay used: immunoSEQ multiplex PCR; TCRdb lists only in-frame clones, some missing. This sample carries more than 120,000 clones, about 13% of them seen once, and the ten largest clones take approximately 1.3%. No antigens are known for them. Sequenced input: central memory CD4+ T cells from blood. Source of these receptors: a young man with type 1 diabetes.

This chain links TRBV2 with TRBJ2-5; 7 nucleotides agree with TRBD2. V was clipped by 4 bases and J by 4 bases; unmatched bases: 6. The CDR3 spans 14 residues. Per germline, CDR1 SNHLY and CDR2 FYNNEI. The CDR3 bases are TGTGCCAGCAGTGTCTCGACGGGGGGAGAGACCCAGTACTTC. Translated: CASSVSTGGETQYF.

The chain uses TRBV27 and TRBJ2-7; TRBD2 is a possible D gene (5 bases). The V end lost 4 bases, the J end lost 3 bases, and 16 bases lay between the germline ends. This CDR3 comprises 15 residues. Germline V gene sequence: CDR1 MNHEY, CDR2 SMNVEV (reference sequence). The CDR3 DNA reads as TGTGCCAGCAGTTCCGGACTCCTAACGGGCTACGAGCAGTACTTC. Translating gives CASSSGLLTGYEQYF.

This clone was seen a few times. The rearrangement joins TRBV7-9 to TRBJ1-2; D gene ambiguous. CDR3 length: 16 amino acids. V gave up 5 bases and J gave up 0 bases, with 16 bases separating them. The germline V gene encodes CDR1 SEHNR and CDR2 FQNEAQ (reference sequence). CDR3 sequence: CASSPQGLPSNYGYTF. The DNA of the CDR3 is TGTGCCAGCAGCCCCCAAGGGCTACCTTCTAACTATGGCTACACCTTC.

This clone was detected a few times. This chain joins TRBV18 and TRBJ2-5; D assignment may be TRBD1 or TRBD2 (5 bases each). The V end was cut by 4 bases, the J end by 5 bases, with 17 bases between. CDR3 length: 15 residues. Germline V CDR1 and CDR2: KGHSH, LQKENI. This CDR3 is CASSLRVGAGETQYF. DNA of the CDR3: TGTGCCAGCTCACTCAGAGTCGGGGCTGGGGAGACCCAGTACTTC.

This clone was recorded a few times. The DNA of the CDR3 is TGTGCCTTGGGGACAGGGACCACAGATACGCAGTATTTT. It yields the protein CALGTGTTDTQYF. The J gene is TRBJ2-3, the V gene TRBV30, with TRBD1 matching over 9 bases. Trimming cost V 7 bases and J 2 bases; bases outside gene matches: 4. There are 13 residues in the CDR3. CDR1 and CDR2 (germline): GTSNPN, SVGIG (reference sequence).

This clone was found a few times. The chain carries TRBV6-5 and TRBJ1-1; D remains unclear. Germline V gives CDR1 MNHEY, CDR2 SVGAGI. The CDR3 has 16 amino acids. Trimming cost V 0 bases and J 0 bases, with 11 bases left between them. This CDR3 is CASSYSSRSVNTEAFF. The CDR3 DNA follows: TGTGCCAGCAGTTACTCTTCCCGTAGCGTGAACACTGAAGCTTTCTTT.

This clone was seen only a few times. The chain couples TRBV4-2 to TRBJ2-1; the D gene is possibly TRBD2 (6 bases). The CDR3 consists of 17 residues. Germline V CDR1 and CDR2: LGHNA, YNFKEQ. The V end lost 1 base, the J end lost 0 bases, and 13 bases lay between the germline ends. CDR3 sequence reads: CASSQVSGGSSYNEQFF. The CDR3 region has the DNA TGTGCCAGCAGCCAAGTTTCTGGGGGGAGCTCCTACAATGAGCAGTTCTTC.

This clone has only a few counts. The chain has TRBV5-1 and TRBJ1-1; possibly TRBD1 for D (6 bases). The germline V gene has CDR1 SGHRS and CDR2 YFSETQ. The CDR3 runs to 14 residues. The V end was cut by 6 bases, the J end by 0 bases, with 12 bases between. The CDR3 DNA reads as TGCGCCAGCACCCCGGACAGTGTGAACACTGAAGCTTTCTTT. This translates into CASTPDSVNTEAFF.

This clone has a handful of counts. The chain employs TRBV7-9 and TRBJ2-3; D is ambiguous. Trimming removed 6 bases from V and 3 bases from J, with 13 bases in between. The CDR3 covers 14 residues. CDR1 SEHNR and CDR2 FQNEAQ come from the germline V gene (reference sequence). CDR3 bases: TGTGCCAGCAGGCGCGGTGTGGGTACAGATACGCAGTATTTT. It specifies CASRRGVGTDTQYF. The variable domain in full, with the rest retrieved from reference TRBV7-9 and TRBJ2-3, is DTGVSQNPRHKITKRGQNVTFRCDPISEHNRLYWYRQTLGQGPEFLTYFQNEAQLEKSRLLSDRFSAERPKGSFSTLEIQRTEQGDSAMYLCASRRGVGTDTQYFGPGTRLTVL.

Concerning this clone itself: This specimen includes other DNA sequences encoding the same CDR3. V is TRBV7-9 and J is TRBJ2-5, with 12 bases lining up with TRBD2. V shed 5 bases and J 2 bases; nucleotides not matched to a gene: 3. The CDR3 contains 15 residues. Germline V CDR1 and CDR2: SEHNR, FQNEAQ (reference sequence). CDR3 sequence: CASSPGTSGQETQYF. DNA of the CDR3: TGTGCCAGCAGCCCCGGGACTAGCGGGCAAGAGACCCAGTACTTC.

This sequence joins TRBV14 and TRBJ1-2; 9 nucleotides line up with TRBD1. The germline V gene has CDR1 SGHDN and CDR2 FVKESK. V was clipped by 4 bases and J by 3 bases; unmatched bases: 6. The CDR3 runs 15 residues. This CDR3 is CASSLGGQGYYGYTF. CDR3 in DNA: TGTGCCAGCAGCCTTGGTGGACAGGGGTACTATGGCTACACCTTC.

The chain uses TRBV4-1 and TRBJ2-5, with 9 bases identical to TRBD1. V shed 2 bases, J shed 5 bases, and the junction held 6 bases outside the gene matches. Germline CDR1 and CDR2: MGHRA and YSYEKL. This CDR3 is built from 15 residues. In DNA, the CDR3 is TGCGCCAGCAGCCAACCTACAGGGGGCTCTGAGACCCAGTACTTC. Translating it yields CASSQPTGGSETQYF.

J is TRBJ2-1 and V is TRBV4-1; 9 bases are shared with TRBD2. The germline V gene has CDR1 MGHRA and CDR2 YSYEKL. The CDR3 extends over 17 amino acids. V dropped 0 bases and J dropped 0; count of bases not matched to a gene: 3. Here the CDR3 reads CASSQERGGNSYNEQFF. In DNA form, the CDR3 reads TGCGCCAGCAGCCAAGAGCGGGGGGGAAACTCCTACAATGAGCAGTTCTTC.

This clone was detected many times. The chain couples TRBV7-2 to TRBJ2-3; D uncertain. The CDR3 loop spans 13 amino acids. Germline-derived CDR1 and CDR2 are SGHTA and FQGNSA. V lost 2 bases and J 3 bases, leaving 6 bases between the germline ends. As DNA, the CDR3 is TGTGCCAGCAGCTTACCCGGGACAGATACGCAGTATTTT. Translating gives CASSLPGTDTQYF.

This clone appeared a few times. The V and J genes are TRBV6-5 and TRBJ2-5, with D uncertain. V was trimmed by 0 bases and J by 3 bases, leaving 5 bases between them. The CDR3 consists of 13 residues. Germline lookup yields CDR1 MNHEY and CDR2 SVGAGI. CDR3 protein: CASSYSTKETQYF. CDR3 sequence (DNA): TGTGCCAGCAGTTACTCGACCAAAGAGACCCAGTACTTC.

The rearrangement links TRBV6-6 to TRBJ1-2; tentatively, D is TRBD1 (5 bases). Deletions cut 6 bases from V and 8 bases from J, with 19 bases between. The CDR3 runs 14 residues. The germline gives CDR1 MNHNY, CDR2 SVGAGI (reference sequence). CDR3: CASSPTREGAGYTF. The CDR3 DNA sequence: TGTGCCAGCAGCCCGACACGTGAAGGGGCCGGCTACACCTTC.

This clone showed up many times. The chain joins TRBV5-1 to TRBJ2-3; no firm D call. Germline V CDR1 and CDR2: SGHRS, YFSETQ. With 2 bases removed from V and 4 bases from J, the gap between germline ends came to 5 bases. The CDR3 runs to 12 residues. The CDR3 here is CASSFRPDTQYF. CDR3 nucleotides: TGCGCCAGCAGCTTTAGGCCAGATACGCAGTATTTT. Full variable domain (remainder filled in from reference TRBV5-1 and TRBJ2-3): KAGVTQTPRYLIKTRGQQVTLSCSPISGHRSVSWYQQTPGQGLQFLFEYFSETQRNKGNFPGRFSGRQFSNSRSEMNVSTLELGDSALYLCASSFRPDTQYFGPGTRLTVL.

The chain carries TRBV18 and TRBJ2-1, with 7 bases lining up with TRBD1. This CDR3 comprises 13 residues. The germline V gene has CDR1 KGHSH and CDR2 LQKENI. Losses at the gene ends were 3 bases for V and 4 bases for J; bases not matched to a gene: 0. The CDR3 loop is CASSPGQYNEQFF. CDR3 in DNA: TGTGCCAGCTCACCGGGACAGTACAATGAGCAGTTCTTC.

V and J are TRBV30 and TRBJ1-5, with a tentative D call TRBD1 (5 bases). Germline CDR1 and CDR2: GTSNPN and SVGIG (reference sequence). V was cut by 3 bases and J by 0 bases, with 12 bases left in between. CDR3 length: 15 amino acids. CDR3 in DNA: TGTGCCTGGAGCGGAGACAGCCTTAGCAATCAGCCCCAGCATTTT. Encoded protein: CAWSGDSLSNQPQHF.

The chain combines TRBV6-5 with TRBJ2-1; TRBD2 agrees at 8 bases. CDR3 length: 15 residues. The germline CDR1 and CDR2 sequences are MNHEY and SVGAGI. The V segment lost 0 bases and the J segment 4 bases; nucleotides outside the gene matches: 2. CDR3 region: CASSYSSGAYNEQFF. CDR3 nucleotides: TGTGCCAGCAGTTACTCTAGCGGGGCGTACAATGAGCAGTTCTTC.

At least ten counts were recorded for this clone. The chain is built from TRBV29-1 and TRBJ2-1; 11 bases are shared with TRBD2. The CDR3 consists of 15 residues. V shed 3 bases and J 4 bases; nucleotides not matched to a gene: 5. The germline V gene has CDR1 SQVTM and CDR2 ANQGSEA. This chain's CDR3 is CSVEYGTSGYNEQFF. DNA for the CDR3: TGCAGCGTTGAGTATGGGACTAGCGGATACAATGAGCAGTTCTTC.

The CDR3 is CASAGPGGNQPQHF. CDR3 bases: TGTGCCAGCGCGGGGCCGGGGGGCAATCAGCCCCAGCATTTT. This chain connects TRBV27 to TRBJ1-5; a weak D match, TRBD1 (5 bases). CDR1 and CDR2 (germline): MNHEY, SMNVEV (reference sequence). The CDR3 has 14 amino acids. V was pared by 8 bases and J by 2 bases, with 13 bases between.